This T cell receptor beta chain is drawn from a study of cytomegalovirus exposure and HLA in healthy donors. Primers for the PCR totalled 60 Vbeta and 13 Jbeta. The assay was immunoSEQ multiplex PCR, and TCRdb's table has in-frame clones only and misses some. The sample consists of 95,000 to 150,000 clones, around 75% of them appearing once. The CDR3 totals 13 residues. Trimming removed 5 bases from V and 4 bases from J, with 10 bases in between. Germline CDR1 reads ENHRY; CDR2 reads SYGVKD. The sequenced sample was PBMCs. J is TRBJ2-3 and V is TRBV10-3; D call uncertain. The sequence came from a woman aged 40 to 50 in good health and CMV-seropositive. CDR3 nucleotide sequence: TGTGCCATCAGTATTCAGGCCCCAGATACGCAGTATTTT. This codes for CAISIQAPDTQYF.